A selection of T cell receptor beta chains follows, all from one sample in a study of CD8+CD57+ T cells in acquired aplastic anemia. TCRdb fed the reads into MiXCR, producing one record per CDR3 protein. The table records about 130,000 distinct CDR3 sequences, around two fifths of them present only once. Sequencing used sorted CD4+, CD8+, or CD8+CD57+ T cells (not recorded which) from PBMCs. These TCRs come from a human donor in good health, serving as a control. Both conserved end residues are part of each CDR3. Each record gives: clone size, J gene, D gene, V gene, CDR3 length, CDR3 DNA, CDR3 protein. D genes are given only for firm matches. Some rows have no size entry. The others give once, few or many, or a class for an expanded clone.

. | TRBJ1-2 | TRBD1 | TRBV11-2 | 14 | TGTGCCAGCAGCAAAAAAGGGGGCCTCACGGGCTACACCTTC | CASSKKGGLTGYTF
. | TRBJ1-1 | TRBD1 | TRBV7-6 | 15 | TGTGCCAGCAGCCTCCACAGGGGGCAGGACACTGAAGCTTTCTTT | CASSLHRGQDTEAFF
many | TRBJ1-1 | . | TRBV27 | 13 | TGTGCCAGCAGTTACAGGAGGGACACTGAAGCTTTCTTT | CASSYRRDTEAFF
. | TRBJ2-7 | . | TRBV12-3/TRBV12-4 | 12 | TGTGCCAGCAGATCCAACGGGGGCGAGCAGTACTTC | CASRSNGGEQYF
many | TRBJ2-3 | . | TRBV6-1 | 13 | TGTGCCAGCCTTGAAATAAACGCGGATACGCAGTATTTT | CASLEINADTQYF
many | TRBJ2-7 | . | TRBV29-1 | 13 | TGCAGCGTGGGGACACTAAAGGTCCACGAGCAGTACTTC | CSVGTLKVHEQYF
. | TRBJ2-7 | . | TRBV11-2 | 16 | TGTGCCAGCAGCTTCTCGGACACCGGCATGGGCTACGAGCAGTACTTC | CASSFSDTGMGYEQYF
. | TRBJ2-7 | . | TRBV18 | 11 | TGTGCCAGCTCGACTAAGGATGAGCAGTACTTC | CASSTKDEQYF
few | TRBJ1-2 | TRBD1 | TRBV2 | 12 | TGTGCCAGCAGTGAATCAGGGGGTGGCTACACCTTC | CASSESGGGYTF
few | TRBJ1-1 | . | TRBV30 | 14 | TGTGCCGGGACGGCGGGACTCCAGAACACTGAAGCTTTCTTT | CAGTAGLQNTEAFF
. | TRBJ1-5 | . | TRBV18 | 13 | TGTGCCAGCTCACCAGGGCTAAGTCAGCCCCAGCATTTT | CASSPGLSQPQHF
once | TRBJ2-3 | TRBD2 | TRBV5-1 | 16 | TGCGCCAGCAGCTTGTCGGCTAGCGGGGGGTCAGATACGCAGTATTTT | CASSLSASGGSDTQYF
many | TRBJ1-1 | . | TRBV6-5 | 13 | TGTGCCAGCAGTTCTCACAGGAGGACTGAAGCTTTCTTT | CASSSHRRTEAFF
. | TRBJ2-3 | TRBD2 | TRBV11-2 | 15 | TGTGCCAGCAGCCCGGGGGGACTATCCATCAATGAGCAGTATTTT | CASSPGGLSINEQYF
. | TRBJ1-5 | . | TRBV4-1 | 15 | TGCGCCAGCAGCCAATACCACTATAGCGATCAGCCCCAGCATTTT | CASSQYHYSDQPQHF
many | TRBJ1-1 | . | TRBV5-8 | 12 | TGTGCCAGCAGCTCGTGGGGAATTGGAGCTTTCTTT | CASSSWGIGAFF